This record covers a single T cell receptor (beta chain). The antigen this receptor binds is unknown. No much larger clonotype is one base removed from it; base qualities were not supplied. These data originate in a study of T cell responses to AZD1222 COVID-19 vaccine (dated by TCRdb to the early 2020s). As for the study more broadly: AZD1222 recipients with second doses at about 4 weeks or about 12 weeks were pooled, because spike-specific TCR depth and breadth did not differ between schedules. TCR sequencing was performed for approximately 240 trial participants, of whom roughly 200 were given two doses of AZD1222 and some 25 were given two doses of MenACWY control vaccine. Trial participants were enrolled into age subgroups of 18-55, 56-69 and 70-plus years, which contained around 150, 28 and 57 TCR-sequenced participants, respectively.

General findings and caveats noted by the study authors: Participants were mostly white British and included more females than males, and it was suggested by the authors that clonal diversity may have been underestimated. Because no day 14 peak-response samples were available, the repertoires could be characterized only after the peak T cell response. Conclusions about previously exposed vaccinees are limited, since just six or seven AZD1222 recipients were seropositive for SARS-CoV-2 at baseline. Epitopes outside the regions mutated in the B.1.351 and B.1.1.7 variants were reportedly recognized by nearly half of the unique spike-specific TCRs. CD4 TCRs associated with the vaccine covered the entire spike protein, and the dominant responses were in regions 160-218 and 743-854. The 56-69-year group was small, and its depth increase did not reach significance, likely because of low power. Spike-specific TCR breadth and depth rose significantly after two AZD1222 doses compared with day 0 and with MenACWY recipients.

The CDR3 regions of human TCRbeta chains were analyzed by immunosequencing. Per the original workflow: Repertoire TCRs were matched against a reference library of SARS-CoV-2-specific TCRs generated with the MIRA antigen-specificity platform. Breadth was defined as the fraction of unique TCRs that were SARS-CoV-2-associated. Depth was defined as the fraction of total T cells that were SARS-CoV-2-associated. Using the MIRA data, each spike-specific TCR was assigned both to the spike region to which the TCR was reactive and to a CD4 or CD8 class. Log10-transformed breadth and depth values were compared by one-way ANOVA with Sidak's multiple comparisons tests. In TCRdb, the immuneACCESS table is reduced to in-frame sequences with V and J assigned. These tables do not hold every clone; where another copy was compared, an unresolved V gene accounts for under half, and the others remain unexplained. From that table come the V and J calls and clone size; the DNA was used to work out D and trimming. The sample records some 84,000 clones, about 86% of which are singletons. Roughly 7.9% of the sample belongs to the ten largest clones.

Taken with the paper, the label for time point translates to: baseline before first vaccination. Samples from vaccinated people were obtained from the UK trials COV001 and COV002, which included a single-blind randomized controlled phase 2/3 trial of AZD1222 (ChAdOx1 nCoV-19) in healthy adults. For TCRbeta chain sequencing, PBMC samples from trial participants were taken at day 0 and at day 28 after the second dose. After removal of 0 bases from V and 8 bases from J, the junction retains 8 bases not matched to a gene. The CDR3 starts with the cysteine, ends with the phenylalanine, and has 16 residues. Only the CDR3 part of the read is kept: 48 bases, read in frame from the first base. CDR1 LGHDT and CDR2 YNNKEL are derived from the germline V gene (reference sequence).

The chain employs TRBV3-1 (or the pseudogene TRBV3-2) and TRBJ1-4; 8 junctional bases match TRBD1. Sequenced here: peripheral blood, sampled on day 0 of AZD1222 vaccination. This TCR came from an adult in good health. The sequenced DNA: TGTGCCAGCAGCCAAGATACAGGGGGTATATGGGAAAAACTGTTTTTT. Its protein reads: CASSQDTGGIWEKLFF.